Below, 25 T cell receptor beta chains from the same sample are listed, as sequenced in a study of Graves' ophthalmopathy and Graves' hyperthyroidism. RNA transcripts provided the template for amplifying TCR beta CDR3 regions. HTBI-primed RT-PCR formed the first round, and a multiplex PCR formed the second. In TCRdb, the multiplex PCR reads were re-called with MiXCR into one record per CDR3 protein. Among 600,000 to 650,000 distinct CDR3 sequences listed, approximately 22% were seen once. Sequenced: peripheral blood. These receptors were obtained from a woman aged 18-29 years with stable Graves' hyperthyroidism. Some clones in this sample may be carry-over from other donors' samples.

The rearrangement links TRBV24-1 to TRBJ2-2; D might be TRBD2 (6 bases). V was pared by 9 bases and J by 5 bases, with 18 bases between. The CDR3 is 15 amino acids. Germline V gene sequence: CDR1 KGHDR, CDR2 SFDVKD. The CDR3 protein is CATPAGSRRTGELFF. DNA for the CDR3: TGTGCCACCCCGGCCGGGAGTCGTAGGACCGGGGAGCTGTTTTTT.

V gene TRBV6-1 combines with J gene TRBJ2-7, with 8 bases lining up with TRBD1. Germline V lookup: CDR1 MNHNS, CDR2 SASEGT. This CDR3 spans 14 amino acids. V dropped 7 bases and J dropped 6; count of bases not matched to a gene: 11. The CDR3 DNA follows: TGTGCCAGCATCCTGACAGGGGCACGGAGCGAGCAGTACTTC. It translates to CASILTGARSEQYF.

This clonotype showed up many times. This chain uses TRBV19 with TRBJ2-2; the D is unclear. CDR1 is LNHDA and CDR2 is SQIVND in the germline V gene (reference sequence). Trimming shortened V by 7 bases and J by 2 bases, and 11 bases separated the two germline ends. CDR3 size: 14 residues. Here the CDR3 reads CASKARPNTGELFF. CDR3 nucleotides: TGTGCCAGTAAGGCTAGACCCAACACCGGGGAGCTGTTTTTT.

At least ten counts were recorded for this clonotype. V is TRBV18 and J is TRBJ1-1; D unresolved. CDR3 size: 13 residues. The V gene lost 4 bases and the J gene lost 3 bases, with 9 bases spanning the gap. The V gene's germline CDR1 is KGHSH and CDR2 LQKENI. The CDR3 region has the DNA TGTGCCAGCTCACAGGGAATAGACACTGAAGCTTTCTTT. Translation: CASSQGIDTEAFF.

The chain recombines TRBV6-1 with TRBJ2-4; D not certain. CDR1 and CDR2 from the germline V gene are MNHNS and SASEGT. CDR3 size: 13 residues. V dropped 10 bases and J dropped 2 bases, with 12 bases sitting between them. In nucleotides, the CDR3 is TGTGCCAATACAAGGATGACCAAAAACATTCAGTACTTC. Its protein product is CANTRMTKNIQYF.

This clonotype has just a few counts. This chain's CDR3 is CASKVVTGATEAFF. The CDR3 nucleotides are TGTGCCAGCAAAGTGGTTACTGGAGCCACTGAAGCTTTCTTT. The gene calls are TRBV27 and TRBJ1-1; D remains ambiguous. Per germline, CDR1 MNHEY and CDR2 SMNVEV (reference sequence). V was cut by 7 bases and J by 4 bases, with 16 bases left in between. The CDR3 runs to 14 residues.

This clonotype was observed a few times. This chain links TRBV10-3 with TRBJ2-7, with a tentative D call TRBD1 (5 bases). This CDR3 region has 14 residues. The V end lost 10 bases, the J end lost 2 bases, and 18 bases lay between the germline ends. Germline CDR1 is ENHRY and CDR2 is SYGVKD. CDR3: CATLLPGNPYEQYF. The CDR3 DNA follows: TGTGCCACCCTCCTGCCAGGGAACCCCTACGAGCAGTACTTC.

CDR3 in amino acids: CSAREPGGTEAFF. The CDR3 DNA is TGCAGTGCTAGAGAACCGGGGGGCACTGAAGCTTTCTTT. The rearrangement links TRBV20-1 to TRBJ1-1; TRBD1 is a possible D gene (5 bases). The CDR3 extends over 13 amino acids. V gave up 0 bases and J gave up 4 bases, with 9 bases separating them. Germline lookup yields CDR1 DFQATT and CDR2 SNEGSKA (reference sequence).

This clonotype appeared a single time. This could be a read error, since a much larger clone is one nucleotide away. CDR3 in amino acids: CDSSLAGVSGNTIYF. DNA of the CDR3: TGCGACAGCAGCTTGGCCGGCGTATCCGGAAACACCATATATTTT. The chain has TRBV5-1 and TRBJ1-3, with no clear D. The CDR3 sequence is 15 residues long. Germline CDR1 and CDR2: SGHRS and YFSETQ.

This clonotype has only a few counts. The chain combines TRBV6-1 with TRBJ2-5; 7 bases match TRBD1. Germline V lookup: CDR1 MNHNS, CDR2 SASEGT. CDR3 length equals 16 residues. V dropped 7 bases and J dropped 2; count of bases not matched to a gene: 13. CDR3 amino acids: CASIPKAGGFQETQYF. The DNA of the CDR3 is TGTGCCAGCATTCCTAAAGCAGGGGGTTTTCAAGAGACCCAGTACTTC.

This clonotype was found many times. The chain recombines TRBV30 with TRBJ1-6, with a weak D call TRBD1 (5 bases). Trimming took 3 bases from V and 10 from J, leaving 13 bases between them. Germline CDR1 reads GTSNPN; CDR2 reads SVGIG (reference sequence). CDR3 length: 13 residues. The CDR3 DNA follows: TGTGCCTGGAGGGGGGGGAAGCGGTCACCCCTCCACTTT. Translation: CAWRGGKRSPLHF.

This clonotype was counted only a few times. The chain couples TRBV18 to TRBJ1-2, with TRBD1 identical over 10 bases. Per germline, CDR1 KGHSH and CDR2 LQKENI. V was clipped by 7 bases and J by 2 bases; unmatched bases: 4. This CDR3 is 14 amino acids long. CDR3 loop: CASYGQGDNYGYTF. DNA for the CDR3: TGTGCCAGCTACGGACAGGGGGACAACTATGGCTACACCTTC.

V is TRBV11-2 and J is TRBJ2-5, with 8 bases identical to TRBD1. The CDR3 sequence is 16 residues long. Trimming at V came to 1 base and at J to 2 bases, leaving 6 bases not matched to a gene. Germline V lookup: CDR1 SGHAT, CDR2 FQNNGV. Here the CDR3 reads CASSLGRDRRQETQYF. In DNA form, the CDR3 reads TGTGCCAGCAGCTTAGGGCGGGACAGGAGACAAGAGACCCAGTACTTC.

In this sample, this clonotype turned up many times. The chain recombines TRBV11-2 with TRBJ1-5; 9 nucleotides align to TRBD1. The germline V gene encodes CDR1 SGHAT and CDR2 FQNNGV. The ends lost 5 bases at V and 11 bases at J; junction bases unmatched: 13. CDR3 length: 15 residues. This CDR3 reads CASSQGDRAPAAQHF. CDR3 bases: TGTGCCAGCAGCCAGGGGGACAGGGCCCCGGCGGCCCAGCATTTT.

This clonotype was observed at least ten times. V is TRBV14 and J is TRBJ1-1; D gene unclear. This CDR3 contains 12 residues. CDR1 and CDR2 (germline): SGHDN, FVKESK. Trimming stripped 2 bases from V and 4 bases from J, with 5 bases between. The DNA for the CDR3 is TGTGCCAGCAGCCAACGGAGCACTGAAGCTTTCTTT. Its translation is CASSQRSTEAFF. Complete variable domain (other parts from reference TRBV14 and TRBJ1-1): EAGVTQFPSHSVIEKGQTVTLRCDPISGHDNLYWYRRVMGKEIKFLLHFVKESKQDESGMPNNRFLAERTGGTYSTLKVQPAELEDSGVYFCASSQRSTEAFFGQGTRLTVV.

This clonotype was seen a few times. The CDR3 loop reads CASSRSGQGLVEQYF. CDR3 in DNA: TGCGCCAGCAGCCGCTCGGGACAGGGGTTGGTCGAGCAGTACTTC. This chain joins TRBV4-1 and TRBJ2-7, with TRBD1 identical over 10 bases. Germline V gene sequence: CDR1 MGHRA, CDR2 YSYEKL. CDR3 length equals 15 residues. The J segment lost 6 bases and the V segment lost 4 bases, leaving 9 bases of the junction unmatched.

At least ten counts were recorded for this clonotype. The chain recombines TRBV12-3 or TRBV12-4 with TRBJ2-6; D gene uncertain. CDR3 size: 12 residues. Trimming removed 7 bases from V and 7 bases from J, with 8 bases in between. The CDR3 nucleotides read TGTGCCAGCACCTTGTATGCCAACGTCCTGACTTTC. Encoded protein: CASTLYANVLTF.

At least ten counts were recorded for this clonotype. This CDR3 reads CASSLGTQPQHF. The CDR3 DNA is TGTGCCAGCAGTTTAGGTACTCAGCCCCAGCATTTT. The rearrangement links TRBV12-3 or TRBV12-4 to TRBJ1-5; D gene ambiguous. The CDR3 is 12 amino acids. V was trimmed by 1 base and J by 6 bases, leaving 4 bases between them.

This clonotype has a count of ten or more. The chain couples TRBV9 to TRBJ1-5; 8 bases are a match to TRBD1. V trimming: 4 bases; J trimming: 5 bases; junction bases outside the gene matches: 5. Germline V CDR1 and CDR2: SGDLS, YYNGEE. The length of the CDR3 is 14 residues. The CDR3 spells CASSPGQDYQPQHF. The DNA of the CDR3 is TGTGCCAGCAGCCCGGGACAGGATTATCAGCCCCAGCATTTT.

This clonotype was observed many times. CDR3 DNA: TGCGCCAGCCTCCCGGACACCAGCCCGAACACTGAAGCTTTCTTT. Its protein is CASLPDTSPNTEAFF. The chain couples TRBV5-1 to TRBJ1-1, with D maybe TRBD1 (5 bases). Germline V lookup: CDR1 SGHRS, CDR2 YFSETQ. The CDR3 has 15 amino acids. Trimming removed 7 bases from V and 1 base from J, with 17 bases in between.

This clonotype showed up many times. The chain couples TRBV30 to TRBJ1-1; D call uncertain. The CDR3 runs 11 residues. The V gene lost 3 bases and the J gene lost 5 bases, with 7 bases spanning the gap. Germline CDR1 GTSNPN, CDR2 SVGIG (reference sequence). CDR3: CAWSWGTEAFF. The CDR3 DNA sequence: TGTGCCTGGAGCTGGGGAACTGAAGCTTTCTTT.

This chain joins TRBV28 and TRBJ1-6; TRBD1 matches at 7 bases. The CDR3 has 18 residues. With 4 bases clipped from V and 4 bases from J, the junction kept 13 bases outside the gene matches. The germline CDR1 and CDR2 sequences are MDHEN and SYDVKM. The CDR3 DNA is TGTGCCAGCAGTTCTCTGTCCGGGACAGCAAGGTATAATTCACCCCTCCACTTT. This codes for CASSSLSGTARYNSPLHF. Full variable domain (remainder filled in from reference TRBV28 and TRBJ1-6): DVKVTQSSRYLVKRTGEKVFLECVQDMDHENMFWYRQDPGLGLRLIYFSYDVKMKEKGDIPEGYSVSREKKERFSLILESASTNQTSMYLCASSSLSGTARYNSPLHFGNGTRLTVT.

This clonotype came up many times. The V and J genes are TRBV2 and TRBJ1-2; TRBD1 might be the D (5 bases). In germline, CDR1 is SNHLY, CDR2 FYNNEI. V was shortened by 5 bases and J by 2 bases, with 12 bases between the two germline ends. The CDR3 covers 14 residues. The CDR3 protein is CASSTAGLNYGYTF. CDR3 coding DNA: TGTGCCAGCAGTACCGCGGGACTCAACTATGGCTACACCTTC.

The chain has TRBV6-1 and TRBJ1-5; no clear D. Germline CDR1 and CDR2: MNHNS and SASEGT. The CDR3 contains 15 residues. Trimming pared 2 bases from V and 1 base from J, leaving 9 bases between. The CDR3 DNA reads TGTGCCAGCAGTGAAACCCCATCCAGCAATCAGCCCCAGCATTTT. Protein sequence: CASSETPSSNQPQHF.

Ten or more counts support this clonotype. The chain uses TRBV14 and TRBJ1-2, with unresolved D. V gave up 4 bases and J gave up 0 bases, with 15 bases separating them. Germline V gene lookup returns CDR1 SGHDN and CDR2 FVKESK. This CDR3 is built from 16 residues. The CDR3: CASSPTSGGTNYGYTF. The CDR3 bases are TGTGCCAGCAGCCCAACCTCAGGAGGGACTAACTATGGCTACACCTTC.